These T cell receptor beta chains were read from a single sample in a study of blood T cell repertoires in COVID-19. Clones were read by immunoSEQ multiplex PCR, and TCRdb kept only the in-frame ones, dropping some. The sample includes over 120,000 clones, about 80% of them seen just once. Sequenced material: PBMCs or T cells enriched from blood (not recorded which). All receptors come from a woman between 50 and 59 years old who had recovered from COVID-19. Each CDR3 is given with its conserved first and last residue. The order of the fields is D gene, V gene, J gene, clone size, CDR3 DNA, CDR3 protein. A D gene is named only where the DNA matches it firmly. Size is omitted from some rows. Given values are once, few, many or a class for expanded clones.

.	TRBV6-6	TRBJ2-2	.	TGTGCCAGCAGGTCCAGAGGCGCGAACACCGGGGAGCTGTTTTTT	CASRSRGANTGELFF
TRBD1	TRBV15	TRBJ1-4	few	TGTGCCACCAGCAGAGAGGGACAGGGGAGGTTAGAAAAACTGTTTTTT	CATSREGQGRLEKLFF
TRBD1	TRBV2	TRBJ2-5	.	TGTGCCAGCCGAGAGGACAGGGGGCGAGGTGAGACCCAGTACTTC	CASREDRGRGETQYF
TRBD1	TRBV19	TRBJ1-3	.	TGTGCCAGTGGGACAGGGGGAAACACCATATATTTT	CASGTGGNTIYF
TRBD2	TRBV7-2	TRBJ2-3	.	TGTGCCAGCAGCTTAGGTGGCGGGGGGGCCTATAGTCATACGCAGTATTTT	CASSLGGGGAYSHTQYF
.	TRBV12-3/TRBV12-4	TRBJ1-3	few	TGTGCCAGCAATTCCAACGGGGGAAACACCATATATTTT	CASNSNGGNTIYF
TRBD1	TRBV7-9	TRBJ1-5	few	TGTGCCAGCAGCTCGACAGGGGGCAATCAGCCCCAGCATTTT	CASSSTGGNQPQHF
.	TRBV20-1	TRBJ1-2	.	TGCAGTGCTAGTTGGGACAACAACTATGGCTACACCTTC	CSASWDNNYGYTF
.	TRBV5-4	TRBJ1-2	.	TGTGCCAGCAGCACCAGGGAAGGAGCTAACTATGGCTACACCTTC	CASSTREGANYGYTF
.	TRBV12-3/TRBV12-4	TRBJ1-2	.	TGTGCCAGCAGTCCCGCGGGCCCCTATGGCTACACCTTC	CASSPAGPYGYTF
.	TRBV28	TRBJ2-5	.	TGTGCCAGCAGTTTCCCTAGCCTGGAGACCCAGTACTTC	CASSFPSLETQYF
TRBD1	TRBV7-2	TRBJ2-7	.	TGTGCCAGCAGCTCGGGACAGTCCTACGAGCAGTACTTC	CASSSGQSYEQYF
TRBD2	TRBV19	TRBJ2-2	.	TGTGCCAGTAGTCCCCTCGGGACTAGCGGGGGAGACACCGGGGAGCTGTTTTTT	CASSPLGTSGGDTGELFF
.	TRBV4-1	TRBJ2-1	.	TGCGCCAGCAGCCAACCCGGGACAAACTACAATGAGCAGTTCTTC	CASSQPGTNYNEQFF
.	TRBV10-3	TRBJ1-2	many	TGTGCCATCAGTGAGTACGGCGGAAGCATGGTTGATACCACCTTC	CAISEYGGSMVDTTF
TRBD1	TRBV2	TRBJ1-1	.	TGTGCCAGCAGGATACAGGGGGTTTATACTGAAGCTTTCTTT	CASRIQGVYTEAFF
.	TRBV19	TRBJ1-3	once	TGTGCCAGTAGACAGGGAAGGCCTGGAAACACCATATATTTT	CASRQGRPGNTIYF
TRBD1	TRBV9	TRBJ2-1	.	TGTGCCAGCAGCGGATCCCCGGGACAGGGAACTTACAATGAGCAGTTCTTC	CASSGSPGQGTYNEQFF
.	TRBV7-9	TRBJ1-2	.	TGTGCCAGCAGCTCCCCGGGGGGCGGGTCCGGCTACACCTTC	CASSSPGGGSGYTF
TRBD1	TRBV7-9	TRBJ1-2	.	TGTGCCAGCAGTCCCGGGACAGGGTATAACTATGGCTACACCTTC	CASSPGTGYNYGYTF
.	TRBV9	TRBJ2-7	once	TGTGCCAGCAGCGTAGCTGGAGGGAGCGCCTACGAGCAGTACTTC	CASSVAGGSAYEQYF
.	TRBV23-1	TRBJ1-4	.	TGCGCCAGCAGTCAATCCGAAGGGAGTGGGGAAAAACTGTTTTTT	CASSQSEGSGEKLFF
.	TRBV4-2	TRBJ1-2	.	TGTGCCAGCAGCTCGGAATACAGTACCGTTAACTATGGCTACACCTTC	CASSSEYSTVNYGYTF
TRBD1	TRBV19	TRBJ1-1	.	TGTGCCGGTTCCGCAGGGGGAAGGGACACTGAAGCTTTCTTT	CAGSAGGRDTEAFF
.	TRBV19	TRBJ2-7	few	TGTGCCAGTAGTACCACAGGGTTGACCTACGAGCAGTACTTC	CASSTTGLTYEQYF
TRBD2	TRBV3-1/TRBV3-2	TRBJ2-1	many	TGTGCCAGCAGCCAAGGCAGCGGGGTAGGACATGAGCAGTTCTTC	CASSQGSGVGHEQFF
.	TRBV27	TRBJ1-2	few	TGTGCCAGCAGTTTGAACGGTCGTGGCTACACCTTC	CASSLNGRGYTF
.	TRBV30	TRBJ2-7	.	TGTGCCTGGAGTAGGGGTGCCCCCCCCTACGAGCAGTACTTC	CAWSRGAPPYEQYF
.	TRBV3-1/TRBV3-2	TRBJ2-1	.	TGTGCCAGCAGCCAAGAGCCCCTAAATGAGCAGTTCTTC	CASSQEPLNEQFF
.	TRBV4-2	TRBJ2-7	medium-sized	TGTGCCAGCAGCCAAGATTTATACTCCTACTCCTACGAGCAGTACTTC	CASSQDLYSYSYEQYF
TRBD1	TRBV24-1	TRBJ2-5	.	TGTGCCACCAGTGACTCGACAGGGGGCGCGGGGACCCAGTACTTC	CATSDSTGGAGTQYF
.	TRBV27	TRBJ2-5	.	TGTGCCAGCAGTTCGGGACTCCTTAAGACCCAGTACTTC	CASSSGLLKTQYF
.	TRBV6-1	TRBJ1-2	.	TGTGCCAGCAGTGAGGTAGGGGAGGATGGCTACACCTTC	CASSEVGEDGYTF
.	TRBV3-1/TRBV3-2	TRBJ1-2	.	TGTGCCAGCAGCCAGGTGGCGGGAGATTATTATGGCTACACCTTC	CASSQVAGDYYGYTF
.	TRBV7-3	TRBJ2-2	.	TGTGCCAGCAGCGCTCCGGGCGGGGAGCTGTTTTTT	CASSAPGGELFF
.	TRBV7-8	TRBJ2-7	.	TGTGCCAGCAGCGCGGGACTCGTGGGGCAGTACTTC	CASSAGLVGQYF
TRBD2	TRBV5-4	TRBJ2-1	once	TGTGCCAGCAGCTTGGGGCTAGCGGGGTCCAATGAGCAGTTCTTC	CASSLGLAGSNEQFF
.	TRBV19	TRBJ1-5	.	TGTGCCAGTAGTCGGGCGGAGGGAAGCGGCCAGCCCCAGCATTTT	CASSRAEGSGQPQHF
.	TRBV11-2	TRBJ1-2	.	TGTGCCAGCAGACACACAGGGAAAGTAAATGGCTACACCTTC	CASRHTGKVNGYTF
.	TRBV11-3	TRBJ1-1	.	TGTGCCAGCAGCGGCGGGGCGAACACTGAAGCTTTCTTT	CASSGGANTEAFF
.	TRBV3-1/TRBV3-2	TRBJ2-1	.	TGTGCCAGCAGCCAAGAGGGAGTAGCTTACAATGAGCAGTTCTTC	CASSQEGVAYNEQFF
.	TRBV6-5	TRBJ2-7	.	TGTGCCAGCAGAACTAGTGGTGACTACGAGCAGTACTTC	CASRTSGDYEQYF
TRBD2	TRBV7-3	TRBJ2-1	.	TGTGCCAGCAGCCGCGGGGGGGCCTACAATGAGCAGTTCTTC	CASSRGGAYNEQFF
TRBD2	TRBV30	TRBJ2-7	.	TGTGCCTGGAGTGCCCCGACTAGCGGTCCCTACGAGCAGTACTTC	CAWSAPTSGPYEQYF
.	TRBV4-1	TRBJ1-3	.	TGCGCCAGCAGCCAAGTTCACAGGGAAAGAAACACCATATATTTT	CASSQVHRERNTIYF
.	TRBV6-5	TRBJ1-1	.	TGTGCCAGCAGTCGGGGAGGGGACAACACTGAAGCTTTCTTT	CASSRGGDNTEAFF
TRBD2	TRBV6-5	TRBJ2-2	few	TGTGCCAGCACTAAGCGGGAGGGAACCGGGGAGCTGTTTTTT	CASTKREGTGELFF
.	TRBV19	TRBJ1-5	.	TGTGCCAGTAGTATAGATCTCGGCAGGGGTGGCCAGCCCCAGCATTTT	CASSIDLGRGGQPQHF
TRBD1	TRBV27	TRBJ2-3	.	TGTGCCAGCAGTTTCACAGGGGGTGGGCGGGTGGATACGCAGTATTTT	CASSFTGGGRVDTQYF
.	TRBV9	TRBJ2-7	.	TGTGCCAGCAGCGGAGGGGCGGGGACGCAGTACTTC	CASSGGAGTQYF
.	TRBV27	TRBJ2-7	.	TGTGCCAGCAGTTCCCGCTACGGTACCTACGAGCAGTACTTC	CASSSRYGTYEQYF
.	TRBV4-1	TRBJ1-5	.	TGCGCCAGCAGCCAAGGTACAGCCCCATATCAGCCCCAGCATTTT	CASSQGTAPYQPQHF
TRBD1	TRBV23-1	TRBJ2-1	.	TGCGCCAGCAGTCAGGAGGGACAGGGAGAGCAGTTCTTC	CASSQEGQGEQFF
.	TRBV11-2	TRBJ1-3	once	TGTGCCAGCAGCTTAACGAGGGTTGGAAACACCATATATTTT	CASSLTRVGNTIYF
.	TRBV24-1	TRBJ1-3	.	TGTGCCACCAGTGATGGACACAGGGACACCATATATTTT	CATSDGHRDTIYF
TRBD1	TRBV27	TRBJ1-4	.	TGTGCCAGCAGTCGGACAGGGGGCGATGAAAAACTGTTTTTT	CASSRTGGDEKLFF
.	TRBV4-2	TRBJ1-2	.	TGTGCCAGCAGCCAAGATTTTCAGGCCGGGGGAAGAGGCTACACCTTC	CASSQDFQAGGRGYTF
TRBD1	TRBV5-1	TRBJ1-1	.	TGCGCCAGCAGCTGGGGACAGGGAGGGGAGGCTTTCTTT	CASSWGQGGEAFF